The present T cell receptor beta chain was sequenced within a study of cytomegalovirus exposure and HLA in healthy donors. V shed 6 bases and J 10 bases; nucleotides not matched to a gene: 5. CDR1 is MDHEN and CDR2 is SYDVKM in the germline V gene. This CDR3 contains 12 residues. Assay: immunoSEQ multiplex PCR; the TCRdb copy retains only in-frame clones and omits some. The sample records 150,000 to 200,000 clones, 86% being singletons. This TCR was recovered from a young woman in good health and CMV-seronegative. Sequenced material: PBMCs. The chain uses TRBV28 and TRBJ1-1, with 10 bases that match TRBD1. For the CDR3, the DNA is TGTGCCAGCAGCCTGACAGGGGGCAGAGCTTTCTTT. This encodes CASSLTGGRAFF.